A single sample is the source of the 2 T cell receptor beta chains below, sequenced in a study of blood T cell repertoires in COVID-19. Sequenced by immunoSEQ multiplex PCR; TCRdb stores in-frame clones only, minus some. The table has about 180,000 clones, approximately 86% seen once. The sequenced sample consisted of peripheral blood. Receptor source: a man aged 50 to 59 with active or convalescent COVID-19.

The V call is TRBV11-3, the J call TRBJ2-5; 13 nucleotides line up with TRBD2. Germline trimming cut 2 bases from V and 1 base from J; bases unmatched to any gene: 7. Germline V gene sequence: CDR1 SGHNT, CDR2 YENEEA. The CDR3 is 18 residues long. CDR3 sequence reads: CASSLRAGTSGAQETQYF. The CDR3 nucleotides are TGTGCCAGCAGCTTACGCGCAGGGACTAGCGGGGCCCAAGAGACCCAGTACTTC.

The chain employs TRBV21-1 and TRBJ1-6. TRBV21-1 is a pseudogene. The CDR3 is made up of 16 amino acids. Here the CDR3 reads CASTNGIFTYNSPLHF. The DNA for the CDR3 is TGTGCCAGCACCAACGGGATATTCACCTATAATTCACCCCTCCACTTT.